A selection of T cell receptor beta chains follows, all from one sample in a study of cytomegalovirus exposure and HLA in healthy donors. Sequenced by immunoSEQ multiplex PCR; TCRdb stores in-frame clones only, minus some. The table lists some 190,000 clones, around 79% of them singletons. Sequencing used PBMCs. Source of these receptors: a woman aged 50 to 60 in good health and CMV-seronegative. Each CDR3 is given without its conserved first and last residue. A D gene is named only where the DNA matches it firmly.

cdr3_aa v_call d_call j_call
ASSVQASTEAF TRBV2 NA TRBJ1-1
ASSLGAGMDTQY TRBV5-1 TRBD2 TRBJ2-3
ATSTRQGVNTEAF TRBV15 TRBD1 TRBJ1-1
ASSEGTVQETQY TRBV7-7 TRBD1 TRBJ2-5
ASSLSAGVQY TRBV28 TRBD2 TRBJ2-7
ASSLTGSSVYEQY TRBV27 NA TRBJ2-7
ASSSPLAGGVNTGELF TRBV7-8 TRBD2 TRBJ2-2
ASSIRATSGNTIY TRBV7-2 NA TRBJ1-3
ASSPRPAGLSYNEQF TRBV19 NA TRBJ2-1
ASSQLPDRGGSGGYT TRBV7-6 TRBD1 TRBJ1-2
ASSIQGIEQF TRBV7-2 TRBD1 TRBJ2-1
ASSLAVAGSGNTIY TRBV7-2 NA TRBJ1-3
ASSLSGVSTDTQY TRBV27 TRBD2 TRBJ2-3
ASRGESPEAF TRBV9 NA TRBJ1-1
ASKENGRATYEQF TRBV13 TRBD2 TRBJ2-1
ASSLSGRDGYT TRBV27 NA TRBJ1-2
ASRPGQSYTEAF TRBV6-5 NA TRBJ1-1
ASSHRDQPQH TRBV28 NA TRBJ1-5
ASSLGGDGGGYTEAF TRBV5-6 NA TRBJ1-1
ASSLRMAAGGYNEQF TRBV27 TRBD2 TRBJ2-1
ASSLRSTSTDTQY TRBV7-3 NA TRBJ2-3
ASSFPDSTNEQF TRBV5-6 NA TRBJ2-1
ASGAVGGYEQY TRBV2 NA TRBJ2-7
ASRMGGPNYGYT TRBV7-2 NA TRBJ1-2
ASSPGQGWTEAF TRBV6-4 TRBD1 TRBJ1-1
AIGKGGSTDTQY TRBV10-3 TRBD1 TRBJ2-3
ASSGKDRGRVYEQY TRBV5-1 TRBD1 TRBJ2-7
ASSQSGQGRRYTEAF TRBV5-4 TRBD1 TRBJ1-1
ASSFDRGYEQY TRBV19 TRBD1 TRBJ2-7
ASSLRTEAF TRBV7-9 NA TRBJ1-1
ASSEFMGTGAFGETQY TRBV6-1 TRBD1 TRBJ2-5
ASSSSEGNQPQH TRBV27 NA TRBJ1-5
ASSPGQGRGNTIY TRBV5-1 TRBD1 TRBJ1-3
ASSSRPQGTGQPQH TRBV7-8 TRBD1 TRBJ1-5
ASSHGRAGVNQPQH TRBV18 NA TRBJ1-5
ASSLTGQGPHEQY TRBV5-4 TRBD1 TRBJ2-7
SADIQEGGYT TRBV29-1 NA TRBJ1-2
ASSVGGVGNQPQH TRBV9 NA TRBJ1-5
ASSWGGANTEAF TRBV5-5 NA TRBJ1-1
ASSLAAGGSYGYT TRBV27 TRBD1 TRBJ1-2
ASSQQGASYNEQF TRBV2 TRBD1 TRBJ2-1